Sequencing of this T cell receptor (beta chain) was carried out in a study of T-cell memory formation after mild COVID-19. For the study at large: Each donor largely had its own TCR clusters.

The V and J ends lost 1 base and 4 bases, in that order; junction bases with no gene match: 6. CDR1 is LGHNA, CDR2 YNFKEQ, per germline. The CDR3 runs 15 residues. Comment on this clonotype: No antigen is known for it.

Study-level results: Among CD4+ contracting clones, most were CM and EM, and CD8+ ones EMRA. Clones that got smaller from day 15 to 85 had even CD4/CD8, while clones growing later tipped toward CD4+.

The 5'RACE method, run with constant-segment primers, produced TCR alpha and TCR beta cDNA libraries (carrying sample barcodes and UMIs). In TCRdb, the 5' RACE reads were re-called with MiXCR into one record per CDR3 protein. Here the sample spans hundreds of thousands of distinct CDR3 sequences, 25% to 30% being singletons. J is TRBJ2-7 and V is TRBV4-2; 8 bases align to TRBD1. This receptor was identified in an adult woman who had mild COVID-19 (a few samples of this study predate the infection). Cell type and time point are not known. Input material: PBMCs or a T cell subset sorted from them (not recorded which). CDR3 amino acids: CASSQGRTGTYEQYF. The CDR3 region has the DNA TGTGCCAGCAGCCAAGGGAGGACAGGGACATACGAGCAGTACTTC.